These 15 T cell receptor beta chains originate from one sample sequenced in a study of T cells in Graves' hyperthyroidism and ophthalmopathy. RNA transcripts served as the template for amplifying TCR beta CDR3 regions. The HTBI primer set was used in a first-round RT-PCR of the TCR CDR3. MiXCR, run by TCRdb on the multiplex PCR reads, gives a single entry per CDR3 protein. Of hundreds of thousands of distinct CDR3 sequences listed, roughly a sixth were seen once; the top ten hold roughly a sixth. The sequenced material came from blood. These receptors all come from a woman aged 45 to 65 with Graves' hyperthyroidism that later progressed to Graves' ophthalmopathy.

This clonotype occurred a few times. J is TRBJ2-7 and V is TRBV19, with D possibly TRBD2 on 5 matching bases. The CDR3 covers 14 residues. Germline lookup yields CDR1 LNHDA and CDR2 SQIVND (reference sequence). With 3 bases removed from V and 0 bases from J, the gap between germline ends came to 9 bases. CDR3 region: CASSMLGSSYEQYF. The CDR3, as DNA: TGTGCCAGTAGTATGTTGGGGAGCTCCTACGAGCAGTACTTC.

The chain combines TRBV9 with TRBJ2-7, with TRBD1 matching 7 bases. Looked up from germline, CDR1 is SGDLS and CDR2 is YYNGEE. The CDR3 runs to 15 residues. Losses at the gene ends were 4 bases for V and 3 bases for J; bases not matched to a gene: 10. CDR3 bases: TGTGCCAGCAGCTCTACTGGGGACAGCAACTACGAGCAGTACTTC. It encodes CASSSTGDSNYEQYF.

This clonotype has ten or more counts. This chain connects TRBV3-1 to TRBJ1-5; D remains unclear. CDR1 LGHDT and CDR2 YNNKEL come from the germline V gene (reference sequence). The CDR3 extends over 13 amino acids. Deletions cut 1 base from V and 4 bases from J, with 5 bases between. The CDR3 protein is CASSQVGNQPQHF. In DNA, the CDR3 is TGTGCCAGCAGCCAAGTAGGGAATCAGCCCCAGCATTTT.

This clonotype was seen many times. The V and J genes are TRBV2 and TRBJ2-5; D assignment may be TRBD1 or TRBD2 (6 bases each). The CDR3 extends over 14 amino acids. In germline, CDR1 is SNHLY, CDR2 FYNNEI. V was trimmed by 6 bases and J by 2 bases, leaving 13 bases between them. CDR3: CASRLRGGQETQYF. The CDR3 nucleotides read TGTGCCAGCAGGTTGAGAGGGGGGCAAGAGACCCAGTACTTC. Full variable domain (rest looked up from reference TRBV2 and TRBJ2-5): EPEVTQTPSHQVTQMGQEVILRCVPISNHLYFYWYRQILGQKVEFLVSFYNNEISEKSEIFDDQFSVERPDGSNFTLKIRSTKLEDSAMYFCASRLRGGQETQYFGPGTRLLVL.

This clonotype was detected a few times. The CDR3 DNA reads TGTGCCAGCAGATACTACCGGGACAGCGAAGCTTTCTTT. This sequence encodes CASRYYRDSEAFF. This rearrangement joins TRBV12-3 or TRBV12-4 to TRBJ1-1, with 7 bases fitting TRBD1. Trimming took 6 bases from V and 8 from J; bases not matched to a gene: 9. This CDR3 has 13 residues.

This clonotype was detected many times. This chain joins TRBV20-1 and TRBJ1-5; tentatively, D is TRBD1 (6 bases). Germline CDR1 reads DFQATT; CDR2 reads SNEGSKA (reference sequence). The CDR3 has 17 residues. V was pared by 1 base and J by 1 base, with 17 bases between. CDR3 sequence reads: CSARAGGRLLSNQPQHF. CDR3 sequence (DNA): TGCAGTGCTAGAGCGGGGGGCCGGTTATTGAGCAATCAGCCCCAGCATTTT.

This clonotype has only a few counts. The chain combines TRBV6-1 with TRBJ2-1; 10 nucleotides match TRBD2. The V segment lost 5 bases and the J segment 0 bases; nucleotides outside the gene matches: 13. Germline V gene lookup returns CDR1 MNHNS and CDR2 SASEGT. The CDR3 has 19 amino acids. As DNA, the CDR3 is TGTGCCAGCAGTCTCCACAGCGGGGGGGGTAGTGTCTCCTACAATGAGCAGTTCTTC. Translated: CASSLHSGGGSVSYNEQFF.

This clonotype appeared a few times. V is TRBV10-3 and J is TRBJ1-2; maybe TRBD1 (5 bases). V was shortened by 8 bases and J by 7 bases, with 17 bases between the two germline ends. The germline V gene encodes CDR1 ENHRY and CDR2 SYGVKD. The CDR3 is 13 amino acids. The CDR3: CAILRQGGCGYTF. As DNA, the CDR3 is TGTGCCATCCTGAGGCAGGGAGGTTGTGGCTACACCTTC.

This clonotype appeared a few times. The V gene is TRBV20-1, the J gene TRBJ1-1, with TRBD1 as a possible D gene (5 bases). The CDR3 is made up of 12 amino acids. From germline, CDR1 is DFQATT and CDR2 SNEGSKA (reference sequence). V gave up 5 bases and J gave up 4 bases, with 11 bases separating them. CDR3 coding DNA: TGCAGTGCTGGCAGGGTTCGCACTGAAGCTTTCTTT. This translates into CSAGRVRTEAFF.

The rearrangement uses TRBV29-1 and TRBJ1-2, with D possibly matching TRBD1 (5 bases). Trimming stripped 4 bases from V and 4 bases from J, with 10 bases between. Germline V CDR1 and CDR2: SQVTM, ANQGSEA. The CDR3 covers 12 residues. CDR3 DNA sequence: TGCAGCGTTGGCGTGGGGACCTATGGCTACACCTTC. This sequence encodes CSVGVGTYGYTF.

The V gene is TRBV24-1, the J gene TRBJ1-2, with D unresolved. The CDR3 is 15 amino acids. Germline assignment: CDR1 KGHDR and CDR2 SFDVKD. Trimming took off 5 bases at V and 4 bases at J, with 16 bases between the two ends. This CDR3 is CATSAETGVGYGYTF. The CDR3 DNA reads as TGTGCCACCAGTGCCGAAACCGGCGTGGGCTATGGCTACACCTTC.

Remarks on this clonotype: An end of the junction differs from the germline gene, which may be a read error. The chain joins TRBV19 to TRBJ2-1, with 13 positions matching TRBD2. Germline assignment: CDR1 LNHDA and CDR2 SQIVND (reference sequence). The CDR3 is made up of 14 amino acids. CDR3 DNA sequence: TGTGCCAGCAGTAAAGGACTAGCGGGGGATGAGCAGTTCTTC. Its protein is CASSKGLAGDEQFF.

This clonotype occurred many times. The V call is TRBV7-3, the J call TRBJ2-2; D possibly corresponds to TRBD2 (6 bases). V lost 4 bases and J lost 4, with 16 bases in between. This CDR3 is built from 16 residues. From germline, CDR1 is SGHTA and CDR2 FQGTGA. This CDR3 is CASSSWGGDGTGELFF. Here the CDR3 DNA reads TGTGCCAGCAGCTCATGGGGCGGGGACGGCACCGGGGAGCTGTTTTTT.

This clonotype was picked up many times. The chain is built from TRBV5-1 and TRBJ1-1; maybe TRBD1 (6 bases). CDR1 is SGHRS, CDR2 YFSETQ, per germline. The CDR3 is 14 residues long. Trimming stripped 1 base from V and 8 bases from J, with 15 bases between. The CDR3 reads CASSLTRGGEEAFF. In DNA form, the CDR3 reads TGCGCCAGCAGCTTGACCAGGGGCGGGGAGGAAGCTTTCTTT. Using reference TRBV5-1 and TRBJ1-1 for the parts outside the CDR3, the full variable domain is KAGVTQTPRYLIKTRGQQVTLSCSPISGHRSVSWYQQTPGQGLQFLFEYFSETQRNKGNFPGRFSGRQFSNSRSEMNVSTLELGDSALYLCASSLTRGGEEAFFGQGTRLTVV.

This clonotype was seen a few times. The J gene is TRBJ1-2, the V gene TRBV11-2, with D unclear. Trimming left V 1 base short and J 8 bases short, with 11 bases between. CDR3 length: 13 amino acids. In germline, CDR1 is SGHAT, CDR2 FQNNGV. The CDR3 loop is CASSLGLEWGYTF. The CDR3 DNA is TGTGCCAGCAGCTTAGGCCTGGAATGGGGCTACACCTTC.